The source of this T cell receptor (beta chain) is a study of T cells in Graves' hyperthyroidism and ophthalmopathy. Study-wide findings and caveats: Peripheral blood also featured most of the thyroid clonotypes expanded above 0.001.

Amplification yielded TCR beta CDR3 regions, with RNA transcripts as the source. A first-round RT-PCR of the TCR CDR3 used the HTBI primer set. TCRdb reprocessed the multiplex PCR reads with MiXCR, giving one entry per CDR3 protein. Here the sample spans hundreds of thousands of distinct CDR3 sequences, roughly 17% being singletons. This clonotype was recorded many times. Its matching antigen is unknown. Diagnoses used clinical symptoms, serum thyroxine and TRAb, thyroid ultrasound and orbital computed tomography. Around 10 ml fresh peripheral blood yielded the PBMCs. Germline V CDR1 and CDR2: SGHVS, FQNEAQ. Trimming removed 5 bases at V and 4 bases at J, with 17 bases between. This CDR3 spans 15 amino acids.

The sample consisted of blood. The TCR was taken from a woman younger than 45 with Graves' hyperthyroidism. The V call is TRBV7-8, the J call TRBJ1-1; no reliable D call. Written as DNA, the CDR3 is TGTGCCAGCAGCATCAAGACACACTTGAGCACTGAAGCTTTCTTT. Its translation is CASSIKTHLSTEAFF.